These 27 T cell receptor beta chains were all obtained from the same sample, sequenced in a study of post-analysis software for immune sequencing data. These receptors have no identified antigens. Incorporated into the TCR beta cDNA libraries were unique molecular identifiers, which served to reduce PCR and sequencing biases. From the PCR reads, TCRdb called clonotypes with MiXCR, one entry per CDR3 protein. This sample carries roughly 620,000 distinct CDR3 sequences, about 40% of them seen once, and the ten largest clones take around 1.7%. Study-level points and caveats: TRBV5-6, TRBV5-1 and TRBV20-1 belonged to a set of about 5 TRBV segments that were more frequent in patients than controls.

The sequencing input was blood. These receptor sequences come from a girl between 10 and 17 years old with multiple sclerosis.

In DNA form, the CDR3 reads TGTGCCAGCAGCTTAGCGGATGACAGACCCATCCAAGAGACCCAGTACTTC. It specifies CASSLADDRPIQETQYF. The chain couples TRBV7-2 to TRBJ2-5, with D tentatively TRBD1 (5 bases). CDR3 length equals 17 residues. CDR1 and CDR2 from the germline V gene are SGHTA and FQGNSA. Trimming cost V 0 bases and J 1 base, with 15 bases left between them.

This clonotype has only one observation. This sequence joins TRBV4-2 and TRBJ1-2; TRBD1 matches at 9 bases. This CDR3 has 17 residues. J gave up 2 bases and V 1 base, and 8 bases lay outside the gene matches. Germline CDR1 is LGHNA and CDR2 is YNFKEQ. The CDR3 nucleotides read TGTGCCAGCAGCCAAGGCGATCGGGACAGGGTAAACTATGGCTACACCTTC. It is translated as CASSQGDRDRVNYGYTF.

This sequence joins TRBV2 and TRBJ2-1, with D perhaps assigned TRBD1 or TRBD2 (6 bases each). V lost 1 base, J lost 3 bases, and 13 bases lay in between. Looked up from germline, CDR1 is SNHLY and CDR2 is FYNNEI. This CDR3 comprises 16 residues. CDR3 nucleotides: TGTGCCAGCAGTGAAGTAGGAGGGGGAGTCTACAATGAGCAGTTCTTC. Translated: CASSEVGGGVYNEQFF.

The chain links TRBV5-1 to TRBJ2-3; TRBD2 matches at 10 bases. The length of the CDR3 is 15 residues. The J segment lost 8 bases and the V segment lost 0 bases, leaving 6 bases of the junction unmatched. In germline, CDR1 is SGHRS, CDR2 YFSETQ. Here the CDR3 DNA reads TGCGCCAGCAGCTTGGCCCTAGCGGGGGAAGGTACGCAGTATTTT. Its protein is CASSLALAGEGTQYF. Looking up the rest from reference TRBV5-1 and TRBJ2-3 gives the full variable domain: KAGVTQTPRYLIKTRGQQVTLSCSPISGHRSVSWYQQTPGQGLQFLFEYFSETQRNKGNFPGRFSGRQFSNSRSEMNVSTLELGDSALYLCASSLALAGEGTQYFGPGTRLTVL.

There are a few counts of this clonotype. The V call is TRBV6-5, the J call TRBJ1-1, with D perhaps TRBD1 (5 bases). This CDR3 comprises 15 residues. Between the trimmed V and J ends, which lost 2 bases and 3 bases, there was a span of 13 bases. Germline CDR1 MNHEY, CDR2 SVGAGI. CDR3 amino acids: CASSYGAGLHTEAFF. The CDR3 DNA is TGTGCCAGCAGTTACGGGGCAGGGCTACACACTGAAGCTTTCTTT.

This clonotype appeared a few times. This sequence joins TRBV5-1 and TRBJ2-2; tentatively, D is TRBD1 or TRBD2 (6 bases each). The CDR3 length is 13 residues. Germline V gives CDR1 SGHRS, CDR2 YFSETQ. V dropped 4 bases and J dropped 10 bases, with 14 bases sitting between them. Here the CDR3 reads CASSQEGEEELFF. In nucleotides, the CDR3 is TGCGCCAGCAGCCAGGAGGGGGAGGAGGAGCTGTTTTTT.

This clonotype was detected a few times. The gene calls are TRBV6-6 and TRBJ1-1, with D perhaps TRBD1 (5 bases). Trimming stripped 6 bases from V and 5 bases from J, with 19 bases between. The CDR3 loop spans 15 amino acids. Germline V lookup: CDR1 MNHNY, CDR2 SVGAGI (reference sequence). The CDR3 region is CASRLQDTGITEAFF. Here the CDR3 DNA reads TGTGCCAGCAGACTCCAGGACACAGGCATAACTGAAGCTTTCTTT.

The table lists this clonotype with a few counts. The chain joins TRBV6-5 to TRBJ1-2; 10 bases are a match to TRBD1. Looked up from germline, CDR1 is MNHEY and CDR2 is SVGAGI. J lost 1 base, V lost 2 bases, and 4 bases had no gene match. The CDR3 consists of 16 residues. CDR3 nucleotide sequence: TGTGCCAGCAGTTACCGGAGGACAGGGGGTAACTATGGCTACACCTTC. Its translation is CASSYRRTGGNYGYTF.

This clonotype occurred a few times. This chain joins TRBV6-1 and TRBJ2-7; 8 nucleotides align to TRBD2. Trimming took 5 bases from V and 2 from J; bases not matched to a gene: 8. The CDR3 spans 15 residues. From germline, CDR1 is MNHNS and CDR2 SASEGT. This chain's CDR3 is CASSLLAGNPYEQYF. Written as DNA, the CDR3 is TGTGCCAGCAGTCTGCTAGCGGGCAACCCCTACGAGCAGTACTTC.

The V and J genes are TRBV12-3 or TRBV12-4 and TRBJ2-6, with D tentatively TRBD1 or TRBD2 (5 bases each). CDR3 length: 14 amino acids. Trimming left V 4 bases short and J 2 bases short, with 6 bases between. This CDR3 is CASSWGTGANVLTF. DNA for the CDR3: TGTGCCAGCAGTTGGGGGACTGGGGCCAACGTCCTGACTTTC.

This clonotype has more than one count but fewer than ten. The chain combines TRBV20-1 with TRBJ1-2, with D unclear. The CDR3 consists of 12 residues. Trimming stripped 3 bases from V and 4 bases from J, with 9 bases between. Germline V gene sequence: CDR1 DFQATT, CDR2 SNEGSKA (reference sequence). CDR3 bases: TGCAGTGCTAGGGCAGACTTCTATGGCTACACCTTC. It encodes CSARADFYGYTF.

The V gene is TRBV29-1, the J gene TRBJ1-2, with D perhaps TRBD1 (6 bases). The CDR3 totals 14 residues. Germline V gene lookup returns CDR1 SQVTM and CDR2 ANQGSEA. Trimming took off 3 bases at V and 2 bases at J, with 13 bases between the two ends. The CDR3 DNA reads as TGCAGCGTTGATCTAACGGGGACAAACTATGGCTACACCTTC. Protein sequence: CSVDLTGTNYGYTF. Full variable domain (remainder filled in from reference TRBV29-1 and TRBJ1-2): SAVISQKPSRDICQRGTSLTIQCQVDSQVTMMFWYRQQPGQSLTLIATANQGSEATYESGFVIDKFPISRPNLTFSTLTVSNMSPEDSSIYLCSVDLTGTNYGYTFGSGTRLTVV.

The gene calls are TRBV6-2 or TRBV6-3 and TRBJ2-1; TRBD1 matches 8 bases. Trimming took 2 bases from V and 4 from J; bases not matched to a gene: 10. The CDR3 spans 17 residues. The germline gives CDR1 MNHEY, CDR2 SVGEGT. The CDR3 coding sequence is TGTGCCAGCAGTTACAGCCCGCGGGACAGGTCTTACAATGAGCAGTTCTTC. Translated: CASSYSPRDRSYNEQFF.

This clonotype was detected only a few times. The chain uses TRBV12-3 or TRBV12-4 and TRBJ1-1; D is unclear. Trimming took 7 bases from V and 7 from J, leaving 10 bases between them. The CDR3 length is 11 residues. The CDR3, as DNA: TGTGCCAGCACCTTCGGAAGTGAAGCTTTCTTT. Protein sequence: CASTFGSEAFF.

The J gene is TRBJ1-6, the V gene TRBV12-3 or TRBV12-4; 9 nucleotides match TRBD1. The junction had 5 bases not matched to a gene; V was cut back by 4 bases and J by 10 bases. This CDR3 region has 14 residues. CDR3 bases: TGTGCCAGCAGTTACGGGACAGGGTTCTCACCCCTCCACTTT. Residues: CASSYGTGFSPLHF.

The CDR3 DNA follows: TGTGCCTGGAGGAAGGACAGGGGTGAAGCTTTCTTT. This gives the protein CAWRKDRGEAFF. The chain joins TRBV30 to TRBJ1-1, with 9 bases identical to TRBD1. The CDR3 has 12 amino acids. CDR1 GTSNPN and CDR2 SVGIG come from the germline V gene (reference sequence). The V segment lost 3 bases and the J segment 7 bases; nucleotides outside the gene matches: 3. The whole variable domain, remainder taken from reference TRBV30 and TRBJ1-1, is SQTIHQWPATLVQPVGSPLSLECTVEGTSNPNLYWYRQAAGRGLQLLFYSVGIGQISSEVPQNLSASRPQDRQFILSSKKLLLSDSGFYLCAWRKDRGEAFFGQGTRLTVV.

A remark on this clonotype: One end of the junction fails to match germline, which may point to a read error. The CDR3 coding sequence is TGCAGTGTTAGAGATGGGGGCAGGGAGAACACTGAAGCTTTCTTT. As protein: CSVRDGGRENTEAFF. The chain combines TRBV20-1 with TRBJ1-1, with D perhaps TRBD1 (6 bases). Germline V CDR1 and CDR2: DFQATT, SNEGSKA (reference sequence). CDR3 length equals 15 residues.

CDR3 loop: CASNTRDHQETQYF. CDR3 coding DNA: TGTGCCAGCAATACTAGAGATCACCAAGAGACCCAGTACTTC. V is TRBV21-1 and J is TRBJ2-5; the DNA was not compared with TRBD2, the D call given in the table. TRBV21-1 is flagged as a pseudogene. CDR3 length: 14 amino acids.

V gene TRBV25-1 combines with J gene TRBJ1-2, with 7 bases aligning to TRBD1. Losses at the gene ends were 4 bases for V and 2 bases for J; bases not matched to a gene: 16. The V gene's germline CDR1 is MGHDK and CDR2 SYGVNS. The length of the CDR3 is 18 residues. DNA for the CDR3: TGTGCCAGCAGTGGGTCAGCCTTGGACAGGATTGCGAACTATGGCTACACCTTC. This translates into CASSGSALDRIANYGYTF.

The gene calls are TRBV6-5 and TRBJ2-7; 10 nucleotides agree with TRBD2. Germline values: CDR1 MNHEY, CDR2 SVGAGI. CDR3 length: 18 residues. The J segment lost 2 bases and the V segment lost 4 bases, leaving 14 bases of the junction unmatched. The CDR3 region is CASSSYRVVAGGTYEQYF. The CDR3 DNA follows: TGTGCCAGCAGTTCCTACCGCGTGGTAGCGGGAGGAACCTACGAGCAGTACTTC.

The V call is TRBV7-9, the J call TRBJ1-1; TRBD1 agrees at 8 bases. Germline lookup yields CDR1 SEHNR and CDR2 FQNEAQ (reference sequence). V lost 4 bases, J lost 4 bases, and 8 bases stayed unmatched. This CDR3 contains 15 residues. CDR3 sequence (DNA): TGTGCCAGCAGCTCCGGACAGGGATTCTTCACTGAAGCTTTCTTT. Translated: CASSSGQGFFTEAFF.

The chain links TRBV12-3 or TRBV12-4 to TRBJ2-7; D is unresolved. The CDR3 is 13 residues long. V lost 4 bases, J lost 3 bases, and 10 bases lay in between. This CDR3 is CASSWARNYEQYF. CDR3 sequence (DNA): TGTGCCAGCAGTTGGGCCAGAAACTACGAGCAGTACTTC.

The chain links TRBV24-1 to TRBJ2-1; the D gene is possibly TRBD1 (6 bases). V was clipped by 4 bases and J by 2 bases, with 8 bases between them. The CDR3 length is 14 residues. Germline CDR1 and CDR2: KGHDR and SFDVKD. CDR3 residues: CATSEGAAYNEQFF. Written as DNA, the CDR3 is TGTGCCACCAGTGAGGGGGCAGCCTACAATGAGCAGTTCTTC.

This chain uses TRBV12-3 or TRBV12-4 with TRBJ2-6; D gene unclear. The CDR3 spans 16 residues. Trimming cost V 1 base and J 0 bases, with 7 bases left between them. CDR3 residues: CASSLDGVSGANVLTF. For the CDR3, the DNA is TGTGCCAGCAGTTTAGACGGAGTCTCTGGGGCCAACGTCCTGACTTTC.

This chain uses TRBV7-9 with TRBJ1-1; 8 nucleotides agree with TRBD1. Germline CDR1 SEHNR, CDR2 FQNEAQ (reference sequence). CDR3 size: 15 residues. The trim removed 3 bases at V and 10 bases at J, leaving 13 bases unmatched. CDR3 bases: TGTGCCAGCAGCTTGGAGGGCGCAGGGGGCGGTGGAGCTTTCTTT. Amino acid sequence: CASSLEGAGGGGAFF.

The chain has TRBV7-2 and TRBJ2-7; 8 nucleotides match TRBD2. The CDR3 contains 15 residues. The germline gives CDR1 SGHTA, CDR2 FQGNSA. Trimming cost V 7 bases and J 0 bases; bases outside gene matches: 8. CDR3 loop: CASKPAGAPSYEQYF. The CDR3 DNA sequence: TGTGCCAGCAAACCAGCGGGGGCCCCCTCCTACGAGCAGTACTTC. Filled out from reference TRBV7-2 and TRBJ2-7, the complete variable domain reads GAGVSQSPSNKVTEKGKDVELRCDPISGHTALYWYRQSLGQGLEFLIYFQGNSAPDKSGLPSDRFSAERTGGSVSTLTIQRTQQEDSAVYLCASKPAGAPSYEQYFGPGTRLTVT.

A few counts support this clonotype. The rearrangement links TRBV24-1 to TRBJ1-2; unclear D gene. CDR3 length: 11 residues. CDR1 KGHDR and CDR2 SFDVKD come from the germline V gene. V gave up 0 bases and J gave up 8 bases, with 3 bases separating them. CDR3 coding DNA: TGTGCCACCAGTGATTTGAACGGCTACACCTTC. Protein sequence: CATSDLNGYTF.